These 29 T cell receptor beta chains were sequenced from one sample in a study of cytomegalovirus exposure and HLA in healthy donors. PCR used 60 Vbeta primers and 13 Jbeta primers. TCRdb's copy holds only in-frame clones and misses some; the assay was immunoSEQ multiplex PCR. The sample features tens of thousands of clones, with 0.58% in its top ten. Material for sequencing was PBMCs. The receptors were gathered from a middle-aged man in good health and CMV-seronegative.

The chain carries TRBV7-8 and TRBJ2-7; TRBD1 matches 11 bases. With V trimmed by 0 bases and J by 2 bases, 0 bases remained unmatched. Looked up from germline, CDR1 is SGHVS and CDR2 is FQNEAQ. The CDR3 sequence is 15 residues long. Written as DNA, the CDR3 is TGTGCCAGCAGCTTAGCGGGACAGGGGGCCTACGAGCAGTACTTC. It specifies CASSLAGQGAYEQYF.

The chain recombines TRBV9 with TRBJ2-5; weak D call: TRBD2 (6 bases). CDR3 size: 16 residues. CDR1 and CDR2 from the germline V gene are SGDLS and YYNGEE. Trimming took 3 bases from V and 5 from J, leaving 20 bases between them. DNA of the CDR3: TGTGCCAGCAGCGCCGGTAACAGCGGGTCAGGGGAGACCCAGTACTTC. This encodes CASSAGNSGSGETQYF. The full variable domain, its missing parts supplied by reference TRBV9 and TRBJ2-5, is DSGVTQTPKHLITATGQRVTLRCSPRSGDLSVYWYQQSLDQGLQFLIQYYNGEERAKGNILERFSAQQFPDLHSELNLSSLELGDSALYFCASSAGNSGSGETQYFGPGTRLLVL.

This chain uses TRBV7-9 with TRBJ1-2; tentatively, D is TRBD1 (5 bases). The CDR3 runs 16 residues. Trimming took off 0 bases at V and 4 bases at J, with 15 bases between the two ends. The V gene's germline CDR1 is SEHNR and CDR2 FQNEAQ (reference sequence). CDR3 region: CASSLAPDNGTYGYTF. CDR3 bases: TGTGCCAGCAGCTTAGCCCCGGACAACGGAACCTATGGCTACACCTTC.

The chain joins TRBV6-6 to TRBJ2-7; TRBD1 aligns across 10 bases. CDR3 length: 16 amino acids. CDR1 and CDR2 from the germline V gene are MNHNY and SVGAGI (reference sequence). The junction had 14 bases not matched to a gene; V was cut back by 7 bases and J by 5 bases. The CDR3 region is CASISQKGQGRNEQYF. The CDR3, as DNA: TGTGCCAGCATTTCCCAGAAGGGACAGGGGCGCAACGAGCAGTACTTC.

The J gene is TRBJ2-5, the V gene TRBV7-2; D is perhaps TRBD2 (7 bases). Germline lookup yields CDR1 SGHTA and CDR2 FQGNSA. V lost 5 bases to trimming and J lost 5 bases, with 15 bases between them. CDR3 length equals 14 residues. CDR3 DNA sequence: TGTGCCAGCAGCGATCGGGGGGCCGGGGAGACCCAGTACTTC. Encoded protein: CASSDRGAGETQYF. Drawing the rest from reference TRBV7-2 and TRBJ2-5, the complete variable domain is GAGVSQSPSNKVTEKGKDVELRCDPISGHTALYWYRQSLGQGLEFLIYFQGNSAPDKSGLPSDRFSAERTGGSVSTLTIQRTQQEDSAVYLCASSDRGAGETQYFGPGTRLLVL.

The CDR3 loop reads CASSQGGGAGQPQHF. The CDR3 region has the DNA TGCGCCAGCAGCCAGGGGGGGGGCGCGGGTCAGCCCCAGCATTTT. The chain links TRBV4-3 to TRBJ1-5; D is perhaps TRBD1 (6 bases). CDR1 is LGHNA and CDR2 is YSLEER in the germline V gene. CDR3 length equals 15 residues. V was shortened by 3 bases and J by 6 bases, with 15 bases between the two germline ends.

The chain combines TRBV6-6 with TRBJ2-1; weak D call: TRBD2 (5 bases). The CDR3 loop spans 14 amino acids. V was shortened by 1 base and J by 7 bases, with 11 bases between the two germline ends. Germline V lookup: CDR1 MNHNY, CDR2 SVGAGI (reference sequence). CDR3 sequence: CASSYLRTANEQFF. The CDR3 bases are TGTGCCAGCAGTTACTTACGGACTGCTAATGAGCAGTTCTTC.

The chain combines TRBV7-9 with TRBJ2-7; TRBD1 matches at 8 bases. The CDR3 runs to 11 residues. Per the germline V gene, CDR1 is SEHNR and CDR2 is FQNEAQ (reference sequence). With 10 bases clipped from V and 6 bases from J, the junction kept 5 bases outside the gene matches. The DNA for the CDR3 is TGTGCCATCCTGGACAGGGTCGAGCAGTACTTC. The encoded protein is CAILDRVEQYF. The full variable domain, completed using reference TRBV7-9 and TRBJ2-7, is DTGVSQNPRHKITKRGQNVTFRCDPISEHNRLYWYRQTLGQGPEFLTYFQNEAQLEKSRLLSDRFSAERPKGSFSTLEIQRTEQGDSAMYLCAILDRVEQYFGPGTRLTVT.

This chain connects TRBV4-1 to TRBJ2-1, with TRBD2 identical over 11 bases. This CDR3 has 18 amino acids. After removal of 4 bases from V and 5 bases from J, the junction contained 13 bases not matched to a gene. Germline V CDR1 and CDR2: MGHRA, YSYEKL. In DNA form, the CDR3 reads TGCGCCAGCAGCCCACCAAACTTGGGACTAGCGGCGGACAATGAGCAGTTCTTC. Translated: CASSPPNLGLAADNEQFF.

The chain uses TRBV28 and TRBJ2-2; no reliable D call. This CDR3 region has 15 residues. Trimming removed 3 bases from V and 4 bases from J, with 12 bases in between. CDR1 is MDHEN, CDR2 SYDVKM, per germline. As DNA, the CDR3 is TGTGCCAGCAGTTTGAGAGTCTTAAGCACCGGGGAGCTGTTTTTT. It encodes CASSLRVLSTGELFF.

This chain uses TRBV6-4 with TRBJ2-3; the match to TRBD1 covers 7 bases. Germline values: CDR1 MRHNA, CDR2 SNTAGT. The CDR3 runs 13 residues. V shed 6 bases and J 3 bases; nucleotides not matched to a gene: 3. The CDR3 DNA reads TGTGCCAGCAGAGGGGACAGTACAGATACGCAGTATTTT. Translation: CASRGDSTDTQYF.

V usage is TRBV29-1 and J usage is TRBJ2-1; 8 bases agree with TRBD1. The CDR3 contains 15 residues. The trim removed 7 bases at V and 3 bases at J, leaving 11 bases unmatched. Germline V gene sequence: CDR1 SQVTM, CDR2 ANQGSEA. The CDR3 nucleotides read TGCAGCGCCGCGACCGGGACAGGAAGCTACAATGAGCAGTTCTTC. Translation gives CSAATGTGSYNEQFF.

The chain employs TRBV6-6 and TRBJ1-1, with D perhaps TRBD1 (6 bases). The ends were cut back, 0 bases at V and 5 bases at J, with 7 bases in the middle. The CDR3 loop spans 13 amino acids. CDR1 and CDR2 from the germline V gene are MNHNY and SVGAGI (reference sequence). Here the CDR3 DNA reads TGTGCCAGCAGTTACTCAAGGGGGACTGAAGCTTTCTTT. Its translation: CASSYSRGTEAFF.

J is TRBJ2-7 and V is TRBV6-5, with TRBD2 as a possible D gene (5 bases). Germline CDR1 and CDR2: MNHEY and SVGAGI. The length of the CDR3 is 14 residues. V was pared by 2 bases and J by 5 bases, with 13 bases between. CDR3 region: CASSYEGSRNEQYF. As DNA, the CDR3 is TGTGCCAGCAGTTACGAGGGCAGCCGAAACGAGCAGTACTTC.

The V and J genes are TRBV4-2 and TRBJ1-6; D gene unclear. The V gene lost 0 bases and the J gene lost 10 bases, with 16 bases spanning the gap. CDR3 size: 16 residues. The V gene's germline CDR1 is LGHNA and CDR2 YNFKEQ. The CDR3 DNA follows: TGTGCCAGCAGCCAAGAGAGTAGCGGAAGTTCGTCACCCCTCCACTTT. It specifies CASSQESSGSSSPLHF.

This chain uses TRBV29-1 with TRBJ2-7; perhaps TRBD1 as D (6 bases). The CDR3 has 13 amino acids. Trimming took 5 bases from V and 0 from J, leaving 11 bases between them. CDR1 is SQVTM, CDR2 ANQGSEA, per germline. The CDR3 DNA is TGCAGCGTTCGGGACACAAGCTCCTACGAGCAGTACTTC. Its protein product is CSVRDTSSYEQYF.

V is TRBV6-5 and J is TRBJ1-6, with TRBD1 identical over 9 bases. The J segment lost 7 bases and the V segment lost 4 bases, leaving 8 bases of the junction unmatched. Germline V gene lookup returns CDR1 MNHEY and CDR2 SVGAGI. The CDR3 totals 16 residues. CDR3 nucleotides: TGTGCCAGCAGTTTACAGAGGACAGGGGCAAATTCACCCCTCCACTTT. Translated, it gives CASSLQRTGANSPLHF.

The chain carries TRBV6-5 and TRBJ1-2; 11 bases align to TRBD1. J gave up 5 bases and V 2 bases, and 1 base lay outside the gene matches. From germline, CDR1 is MNHEY and CDR2 SVGAGI. This CDR3 is 14 amino acids long. The DNA of the CDR3 is TGTGCCAGCAGTTACCGGGACAGGGGGTATGGCTACACCTTC. The encoded protein is CASSYRDRGYGYTF.

The V gene is TRBV28, the J gene TRBJ2-1; a possible D gene is TRBD2 (6 bases). The ends were cut back, 4 bases at V and 7 bases at J, with 20 bases in the middle. The CDR3 runs to 16 residues. The germline V gene encodes CDR1 MDHEN and CDR2 SYDVKM. The CDR3 DNA reads TGTGCCAGCAGTTCCTCCGGGACTCACGGAGTGAATGAGCAGTTCTTC. Translating gives CASSSSGTHGVNEQFF.

The chain is built from TRBV11-2 and TRBJ1-2; weak D call: TRBD1 (6 bases). The germline V gene has CDR1 SGHAT and CDR2 FQNNGV. CDR3 size: 14 residues. The V end was cut by 1 base, the J end by 7 bases, with 13 bases between. The CDR3 bases are TGTGCCAGCAGCTTAGGGGACAACCGCGGTGGCTACACCTTC. It specifies CASSLGDNRGGYTF.

The chain links TRBV19 to TRBJ2-2, with 8 bases identical to TRBD1. Trimming at V came to 6 bases and at J to 1 base, leaving 4 bases not matched to a gene. The CDR3 consists of 15 residues. Per the germline V gene, CDR1 is LNHDA and CDR2 is SQIVND (reference sequence). The CDR3 loop is CASSGTGQNTGELFF. In DNA form, the CDR3 reads TGTGCCAGTAGCGGGACAGGCCAGAACACCGGGGAGCTGTTTTTT.

The chain has TRBV28 and TRBJ1-1; the match to TRBD1 covers 7 bases. Trimming took 5 bases from V and 7 from J; bases not matched to a gene: 4. CDR1 and CDR2 (germline): MDHEN, SYDVKM. The CDR3 runs to 12 residues. The CDR3, as DNA: TGTGCCAGCAGTGAGAGGGGGCGTGAAGCTTTCTTT. Residues: CASSERGREAFF.

The chain carries TRBV6-5 and TRBJ1-2, with a weak D call TRBD1 (5 bases). Trimming took 3 bases from V and 3 from J, leaving 14 bases between them. Germline V gene data show CDR1 as MNHEY and CDR2 as SVGAGI. The CDR3 is 15 amino acids. This CDR3 is CASSYQPRQYYGYTF. As DNA, the CDR3 is TGTGCCAGCAGTTATCAACCGAGACAGTACTATGGCTACACCTTC.

On this clone itself: One end of the junction does not line up with germline, which may come from a read error. The rearrangement joins TRBV5-6 to TRBJ2-5; possibly TRBD1 or TRBD2 for D (5 bases each). This CDR3 has 15 residues. The germline V gene encodes CDR1 SGHDT and CDR2 YYEEEE. The CDR3 region is CASGLRAGPTVTQYF. DNA of the CDR3: TGTGCCAGCGGCTTGAGGGCAGGGCCTACTGTAACCCAGTACTTC. Looking up the rest from reference TRBV5-6 and TRBJ2-5 gives the full variable domain: DAGVTQSPTHLIKTRGQQVTLRCSPKSGHDTVSWYQQALGQGPQFIFQYYEEEERQRGNFPDRFSGHQFPNYSSELNVNALLLGDSALYLCASGLRAGPTVTQYFGPGTRLLVL.

This chain connects TRBV5-1 to TRBJ1-4; TRBD1 might be the D (5 bases). There are 15 residues in the CDR3. The V gene's germline CDR1 is SGHRS and CDR2 YFSETQ. Trimming stripped 1 base from V and 3 bases from J, with 10 bases between. The CDR3 DNA sequence: TGCGCCAGCAGCTTGTCGGGGGTTGCTAATGAAAAACTGTTTTTT. This translates into CASSLSGVANEKLFF.

The chain uses TRBV5-8 and TRBJ2-7; 14 positions agree with TRBD2. Germline assignment: CDR1 SGHTS and CDR2 YDEGEE. There are 17 residues in the CDR3. V was clipped by 3 bases and J by 1 base; unmatched bases: 6. DNA of the CDR3: TGTGCCAGCAGCTGGACTAGCGGGGGGCCCCTTTCCTACGAGCAGTACTTC. Its translation: CASSWTSGGPLSYEQYF.

The rearrangement links TRBV27 to TRBJ1-1; D may be TRBD1 (6 bases). Trimming removed 4 bases from V and 4 bases from J, with 22 bases in between. Germline assignment: CDR1 MNHEY and CDR2 SMNVEV (reference sequence). CDR3 length equals 17 residues. CDR3 protein: CASSSFLYRAGGTEAFF. The CDR3 DNA follows: TGTGCCAGCAGTTCCTTTTTATACAGGGCGGGAGGCACTGAAGCTTTCTTT.

V gene TRBV18 combines with J gene TRBJ2-7; D is possibly TRBD1 (5 bases). With 3 bases removed from V and 0 bases from J, the gap between germline ends came to 15 bases. The CDR3 spans 16 residues. Per the germline V gene, CDR1 is KGHSH and CDR2 is LQKENI. The CDR3 spells CASSPITGTHSYEQYF. The CDR3 coding sequence is TGTGCCAGCTCACCGATAACAGGTACCCACTCCTACGAGCAGTACTTC.

The CDR3 spells CASSLGRQGVNSPLHF. The CDR3, as DNA: TGTGCCAGCAGTTTAGGGCGACAGGGGGTTAATTCACCCCTCCACTTT. The chain employs TRBV28 and TRBJ1-6; 9 nucleotides line up with TRBD1. The CDR3 extends over 16 amino acids. Germline CDR1 MDHEN, CDR2 SYDVKM. V trimming: 2 bases; J trimming: 6 bases; junction bases outside the gene matches: 5.